This T cell receptor beta chain was recorded in a study of metastatic and nonmetastatic thyroid tumors. Study background: Comparative analysis of repertoires was undertaken across blood and tumor or nodule tissue obtained from malignant and benign thyroid patients.

Germline CDR1 and CDR2: SEHNR and FQNEAQ (reference sequence). The CDR3 consists of 15 residues. Trimming removed 2 bases from V and 9 bases from J; junction bases left unmatched: 12. Whole-study findings and limits: Versus benign nodules, malignant thyroid tumors reportedly had significantly higher TCR beta diversity, in blood and tumor.

None of the patients had undergone any treatment ahead of thyroid surgery. Original handling: Clinicopathological groups differed in CDR3, with these differences serving to build a distant-metastasis classifier for papillary thyroid cancer. Using MiXCR, TCRdb re-called clones from the PCR reads. These V and J calls originate from TCRdb's pipeline instead of the authors' own analysis. Counted here are roughly 29,000 clones, 20% to 25% occurring once; the ten biggest clones make up 2.4%. This clone turned up a few times. The target antigen is unknown. Material: blood. The genes are TRBV7-9 and TRBJ1-2; 7 bases fit TRBD1. The receptor was isolated from a female donor with papillary thyroid cancer or a benign thyroid nodule (not recorded which). Some clones in this sample may be carry-over from other donors' samples. In DNA, the CDR3 is TGTGCCAGCAGCTTAACGGCAACAGGGGTCCATTGCTACACCTTC. Its protein is CASSLTATGVHCYTF.